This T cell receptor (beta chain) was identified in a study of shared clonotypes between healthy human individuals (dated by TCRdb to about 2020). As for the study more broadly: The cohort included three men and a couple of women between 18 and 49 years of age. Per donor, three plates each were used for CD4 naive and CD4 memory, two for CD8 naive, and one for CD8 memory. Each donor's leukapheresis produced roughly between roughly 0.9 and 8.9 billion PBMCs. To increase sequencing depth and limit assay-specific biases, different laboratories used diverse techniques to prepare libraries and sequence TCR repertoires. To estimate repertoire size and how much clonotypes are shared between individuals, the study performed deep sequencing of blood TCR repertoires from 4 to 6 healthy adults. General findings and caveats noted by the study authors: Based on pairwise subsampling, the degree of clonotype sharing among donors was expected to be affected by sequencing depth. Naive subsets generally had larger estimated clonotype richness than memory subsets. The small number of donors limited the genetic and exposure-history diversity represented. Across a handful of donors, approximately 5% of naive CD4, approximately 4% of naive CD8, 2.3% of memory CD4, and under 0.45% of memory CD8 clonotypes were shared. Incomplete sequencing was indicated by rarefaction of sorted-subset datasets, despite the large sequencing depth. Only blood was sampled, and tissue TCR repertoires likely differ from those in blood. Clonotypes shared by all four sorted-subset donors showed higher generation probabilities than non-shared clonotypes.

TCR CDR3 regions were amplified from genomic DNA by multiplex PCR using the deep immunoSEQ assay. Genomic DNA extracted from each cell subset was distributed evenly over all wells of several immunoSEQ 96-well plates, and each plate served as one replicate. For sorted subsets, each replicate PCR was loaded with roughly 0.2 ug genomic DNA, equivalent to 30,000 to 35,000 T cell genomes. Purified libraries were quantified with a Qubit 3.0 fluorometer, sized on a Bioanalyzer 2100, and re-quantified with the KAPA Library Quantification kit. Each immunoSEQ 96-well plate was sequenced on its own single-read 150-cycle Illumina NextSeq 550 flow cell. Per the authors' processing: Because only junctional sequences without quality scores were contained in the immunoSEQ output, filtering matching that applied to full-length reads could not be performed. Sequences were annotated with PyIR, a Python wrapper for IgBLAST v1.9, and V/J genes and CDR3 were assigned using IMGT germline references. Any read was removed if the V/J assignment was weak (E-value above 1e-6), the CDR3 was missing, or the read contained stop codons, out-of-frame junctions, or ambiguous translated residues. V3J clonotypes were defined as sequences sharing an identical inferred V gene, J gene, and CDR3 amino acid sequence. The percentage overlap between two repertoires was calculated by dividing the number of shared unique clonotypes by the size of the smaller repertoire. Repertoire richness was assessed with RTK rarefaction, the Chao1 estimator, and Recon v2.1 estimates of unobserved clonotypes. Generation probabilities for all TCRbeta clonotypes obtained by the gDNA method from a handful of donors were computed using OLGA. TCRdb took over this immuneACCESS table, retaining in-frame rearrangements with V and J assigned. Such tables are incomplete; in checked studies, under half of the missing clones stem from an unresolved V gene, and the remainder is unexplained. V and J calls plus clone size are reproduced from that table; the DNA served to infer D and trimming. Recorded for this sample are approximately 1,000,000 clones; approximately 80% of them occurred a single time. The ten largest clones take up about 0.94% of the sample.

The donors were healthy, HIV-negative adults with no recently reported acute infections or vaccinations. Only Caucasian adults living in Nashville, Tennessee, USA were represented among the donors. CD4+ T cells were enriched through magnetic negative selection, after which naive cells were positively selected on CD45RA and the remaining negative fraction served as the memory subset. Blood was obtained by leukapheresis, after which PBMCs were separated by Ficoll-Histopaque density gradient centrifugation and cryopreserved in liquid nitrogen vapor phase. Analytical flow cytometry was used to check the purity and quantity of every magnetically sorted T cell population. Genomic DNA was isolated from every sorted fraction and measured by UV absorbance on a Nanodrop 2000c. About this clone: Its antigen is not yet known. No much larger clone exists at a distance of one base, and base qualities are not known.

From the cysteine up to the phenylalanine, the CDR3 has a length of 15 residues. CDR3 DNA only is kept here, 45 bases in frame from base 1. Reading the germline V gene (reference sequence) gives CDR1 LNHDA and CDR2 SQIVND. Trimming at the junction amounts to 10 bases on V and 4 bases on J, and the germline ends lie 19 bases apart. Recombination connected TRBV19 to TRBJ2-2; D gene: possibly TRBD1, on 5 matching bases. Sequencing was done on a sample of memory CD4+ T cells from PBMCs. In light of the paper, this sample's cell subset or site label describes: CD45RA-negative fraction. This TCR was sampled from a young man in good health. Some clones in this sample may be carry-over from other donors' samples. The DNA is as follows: TGTGCCACTACCGCCCGACAGAGTGGCACCGGGGAGCTGTTTTTT. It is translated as CATTARQSGTGELFF. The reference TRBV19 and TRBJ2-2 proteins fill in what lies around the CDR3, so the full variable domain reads DGGITQSPKYLFRKEGQNVTLSCEQNLNHDAMYWYRQDPGQGLRLIYYSQIVNDFQKGDIAEGYSVSREKKESFPLTVTSAQKNPTAFYLCATTARQSGTGELFFGEGSRLTVL.